This entry concerns a single TCR beta chain. The antigen is not known. The sample is drawn from a study of CXCR3-negative and CXCR3-positive naive CD8 T cells. Study conclusions and caveats: A higher hydrophobicity marked the TRB CDR3s of CXCR3-positive naive cells versus CXCR3-negative naive cells.

Per the germline V gene, CDR1 is LGHDT and CDR2 is YNNKEL (reference sequence). This CDR3 is 15 amino acids long. The TRB libraries of cDNA were built by UMI-labeled 5' RACE. With the 5' RACE reads reprocessed, TCRdb shows one record per CDR3 protein and no DNA. The sample totals tens of thousands of distinct CDR3 sequences. Source material: naive CXCR3+ CD8+ T cells from blood. Subset specified: CD45RO-CCR7+CD27+CD95- naive CD8+ T cells expressing CXCR3 (TNR3+). This chain uses TRBV3-1 with TRBJ2-1; lacking DNA, the TRBD2 call made by TCRdb goes unchecked. The clonotype comes from a human donor in good health. Some clones in this sample may be carry-over from other donors' samples. CDR3 amino acids: CASSQNLGAVDEQFF.